This TCR beta chain is from a study of blood T cell repertoires in COVID-19. Study-level information: The United States, Italy and Spain supplied acute and convalescent COVID-19 samples.

Sequencing was performed with immunoSEQ multiplex PCR; in TCRdb, only in-frame clones are kept and a portion is missing. The sample consists of 75,000 to 100,000 clones, approximately 90% of them appearing once. The germline V gene encodes CDR1 MGHRA and CDR2 YSYEKL. The CDR3 has 14 residues. Trimming cost V 1 base and J 8 bases; bases outside gene matches: 3. The sequenced sample consisted of peripheral blood. The TCR comes from a human donor in a cohort sampled during active COVID-19. The genes are TRBV4-1 and TRBJ1-4; 8 nucleotides agree with TRBD1. DNA of the CDR3: TGCGCCAGCAGCCAAGGGACAGGGTGGGAAAAACTGTTTTTT. Encoded protein: CASSQGTGWEKLFF.